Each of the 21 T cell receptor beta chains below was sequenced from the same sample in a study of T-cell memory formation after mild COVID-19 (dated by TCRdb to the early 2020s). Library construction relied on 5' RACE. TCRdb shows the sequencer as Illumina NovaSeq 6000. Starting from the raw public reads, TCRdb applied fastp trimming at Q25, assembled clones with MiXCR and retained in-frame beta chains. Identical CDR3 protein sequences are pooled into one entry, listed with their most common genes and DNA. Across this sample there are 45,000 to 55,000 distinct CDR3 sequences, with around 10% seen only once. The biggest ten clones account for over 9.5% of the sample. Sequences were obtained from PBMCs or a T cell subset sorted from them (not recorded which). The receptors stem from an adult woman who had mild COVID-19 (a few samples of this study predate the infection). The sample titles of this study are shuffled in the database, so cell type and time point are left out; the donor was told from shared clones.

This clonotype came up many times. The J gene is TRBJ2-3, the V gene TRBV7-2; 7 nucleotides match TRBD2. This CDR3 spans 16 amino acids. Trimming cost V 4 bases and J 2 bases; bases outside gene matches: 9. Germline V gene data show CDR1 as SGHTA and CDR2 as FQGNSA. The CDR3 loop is CASSWGGSGITDTQYF. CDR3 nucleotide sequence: TGTGCCAGCAGCTGGGGGGGGAGCGGGATCACAGATACGCAGTATTTT.

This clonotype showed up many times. Here the CDR3 DNA reads TGTGCCACCAGTGATTCACATCACCAGGGGGCCCGGGAGCTGTTTTTT. It is translated as CATSDSHHQGARELFF. The V and J genes are TRBV24-1 and TRBJ2-2; 8 bases fit TRBD1. V gave up 2 bases and J gave up 9 bases; unmatched junction bases: 10. Germline CDR1 and CDR2: KGHDR and SFDVKD. CDR3 length equals 16 residues.

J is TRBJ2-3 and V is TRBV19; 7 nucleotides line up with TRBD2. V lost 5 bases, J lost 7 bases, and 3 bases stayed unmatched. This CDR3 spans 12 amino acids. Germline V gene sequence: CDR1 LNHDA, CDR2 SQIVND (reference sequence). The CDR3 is CASSGAGYTQYF. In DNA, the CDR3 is TGTGCCAGTAGTGGAGCGGGGTATACGCAGTATTTT.

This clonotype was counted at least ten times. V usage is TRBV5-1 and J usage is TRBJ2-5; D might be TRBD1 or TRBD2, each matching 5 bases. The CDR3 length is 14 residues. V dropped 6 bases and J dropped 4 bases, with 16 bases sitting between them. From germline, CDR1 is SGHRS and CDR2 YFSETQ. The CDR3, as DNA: TGCGCCAGCACGCGCCAATTTGGGGGAGAGACCCAGTACTTC. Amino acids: CASTRQFGGETQYF.

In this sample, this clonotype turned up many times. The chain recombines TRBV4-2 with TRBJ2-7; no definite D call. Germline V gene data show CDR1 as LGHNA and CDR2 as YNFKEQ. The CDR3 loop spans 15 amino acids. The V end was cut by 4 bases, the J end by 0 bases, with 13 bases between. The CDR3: CASSPSRTDSYEQYF. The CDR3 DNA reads TGTGCCAGCAGCCCCAGCCGGACCGACTCCTACGAGCAGTACTTC.

CDR3 DNA: TGCGCCAGCAGCCGAAGACTAGCGGGGAACACAGATACGCAGTATTTT. Residues: CASSRRLAGNTDTQYF. V gene TRBV5-1 combines with J gene TRBJ2-3; 11 bases line up with TRBD2. In germline, CDR1 is SGHRS, CDR2 YFSETQ. V dropped 4 bases and J dropped 2; count of bases not matched to a gene: 6. This CDR3 comprises 16 residues.

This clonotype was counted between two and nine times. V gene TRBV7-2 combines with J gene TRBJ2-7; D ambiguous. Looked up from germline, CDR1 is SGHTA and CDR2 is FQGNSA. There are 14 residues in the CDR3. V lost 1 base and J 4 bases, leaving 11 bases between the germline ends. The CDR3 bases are TGTGCCAGCAGCTTAGGTCCCGGATCTTACGAGCAGTACTTC. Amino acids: CASSLGPGSYEQYF. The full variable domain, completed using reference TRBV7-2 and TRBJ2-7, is GAGVSQSPSNKVTEKGKDVELRCDPISGHTALYWYRQSLGQGLEFLIYFQGNSAPDKSGLPSDRFSAERTGGSVSTLTIQRTQQEDSAVYLCASSLGPGSYEQYFGPGTRLTVT.

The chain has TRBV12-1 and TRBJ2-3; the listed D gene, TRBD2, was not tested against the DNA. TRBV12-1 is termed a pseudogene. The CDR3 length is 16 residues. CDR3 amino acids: CPSRPTRLAGEDTQYF. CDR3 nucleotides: TGTCCCAGCAGACCGACCCGACTAGCGGGTGAAGATACGCAGTATTTT.

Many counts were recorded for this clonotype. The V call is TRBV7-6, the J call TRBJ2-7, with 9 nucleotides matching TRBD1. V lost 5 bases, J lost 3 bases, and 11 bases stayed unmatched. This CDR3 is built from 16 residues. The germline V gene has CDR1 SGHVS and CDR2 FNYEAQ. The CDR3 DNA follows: TGTGCCAGCAGCACGGACAGGGGTACTATGTTCTACGAGCAGTACTTC. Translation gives CASSTDRGTMFYEQYF.

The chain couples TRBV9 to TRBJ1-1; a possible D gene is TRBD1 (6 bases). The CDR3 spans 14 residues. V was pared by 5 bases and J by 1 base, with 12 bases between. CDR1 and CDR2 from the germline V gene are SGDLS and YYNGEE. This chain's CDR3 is CASSDPGANTEAFF. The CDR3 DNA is TGTGCCAGCAGTGATCCAGGGGCGAACACTGAAGCTTTCTTT.

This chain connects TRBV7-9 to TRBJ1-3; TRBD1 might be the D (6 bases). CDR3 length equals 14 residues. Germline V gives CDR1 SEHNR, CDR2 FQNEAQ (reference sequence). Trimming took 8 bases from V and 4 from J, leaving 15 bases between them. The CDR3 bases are TGTGCCAGCGACAGGAGCAGTAGAGGAAACACCATATATTTT. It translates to CASDRSSRGNTIYF.

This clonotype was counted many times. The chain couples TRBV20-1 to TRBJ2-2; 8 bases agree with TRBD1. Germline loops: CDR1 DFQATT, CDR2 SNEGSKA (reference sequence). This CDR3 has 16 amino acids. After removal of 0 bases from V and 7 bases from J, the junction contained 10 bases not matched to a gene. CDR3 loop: CSARDQAGGDIGELFF. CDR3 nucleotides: TGCAGTGCTAGAGATCAAGCAGGGGGCGACATCGGGGAGCTGTTTTTT.

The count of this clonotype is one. CDR3 amino acids: CASSFRGEGTEAFF. The DNA for the CDR3 is TGTGCCAGCAGCTTTCGGGGGGAGGGCACTGAAGCTTTCTTT. This chain connects TRBV5-5 to TRBJ1-1; TRBD1 might be the D (5 bases). CDR3 length: 14 residues. The germline V gene has CDR1 SGHKS and CDR2 YYEKEE (reference sequence). The germline V and J ends were trimmed by 2 bases and 4 bases, with 12 bases remaining between them.

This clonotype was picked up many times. The CDR3 region is CASSLRIWGNSADTEAFF. Here the CDR3 DNA reads TGTGCCAGCAGCTTACGGATTTGGGGGAATTCGGCTGACACTGAAGCTTTCTTT. The chain uses TRBV7-2 and TRBJ1-1; a possible D gene is TRBD1 (5 bases). CDR3 size: 18 residues. Germline CDR1 SGHTA, CDR2 FQGNSA. With 2 bases removed from V and 3 bases from J, the gap between germline ends came to 22 bases.

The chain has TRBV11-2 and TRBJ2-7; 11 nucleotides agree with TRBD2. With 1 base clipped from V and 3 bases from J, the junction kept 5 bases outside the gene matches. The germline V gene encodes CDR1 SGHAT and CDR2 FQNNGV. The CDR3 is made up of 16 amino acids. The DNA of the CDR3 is TGTGCCAGCAGCTTAGCTTCTAGCGGGGGGATCTACGAGCAGTACTTC. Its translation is CASSLASSGGIYEQYF.

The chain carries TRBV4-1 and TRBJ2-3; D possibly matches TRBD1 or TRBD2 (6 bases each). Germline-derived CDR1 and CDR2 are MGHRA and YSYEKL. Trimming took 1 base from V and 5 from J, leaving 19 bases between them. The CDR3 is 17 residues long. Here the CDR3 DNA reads TGCGCCAGCAGCCAAGTAGGTTCAGGAGGGGGAGAAGATACGCAGTATTTT. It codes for CASSQVGSGGGEDTQYF.

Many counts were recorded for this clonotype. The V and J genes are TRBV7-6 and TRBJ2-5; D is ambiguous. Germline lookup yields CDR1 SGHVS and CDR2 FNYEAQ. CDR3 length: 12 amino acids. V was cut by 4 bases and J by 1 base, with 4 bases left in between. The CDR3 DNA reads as TGTGCCAGCAGCTCACTCCAAGAGACCCAGTACTTC. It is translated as CASSSLQETQYF. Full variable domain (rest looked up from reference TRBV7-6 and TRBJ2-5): GAGVSQSPRYKVTKRGQDVALRCDPISGHVSLYWYRQALGQGPEFLTYFNYEAQQDKSGLPNDRFSAERPEGSISTLTIQRTEQRDSAMYRCASSSLQETQYFGPGTRLLVL.

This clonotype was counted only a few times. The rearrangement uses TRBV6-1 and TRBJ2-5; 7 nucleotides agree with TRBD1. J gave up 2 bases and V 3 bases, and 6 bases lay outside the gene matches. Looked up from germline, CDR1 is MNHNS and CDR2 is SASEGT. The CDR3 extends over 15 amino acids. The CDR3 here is CASSERGTDQETQYF. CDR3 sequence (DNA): TGTGCCAGCAGTGAGAGAGGGACAGATCAAGAGACCCAGTACTTC.

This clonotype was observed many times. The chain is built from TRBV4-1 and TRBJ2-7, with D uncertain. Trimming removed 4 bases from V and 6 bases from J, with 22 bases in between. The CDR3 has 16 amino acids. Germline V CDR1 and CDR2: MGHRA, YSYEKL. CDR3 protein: CASSPIDLIAWGEQYF. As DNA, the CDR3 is TGCGCCAGCAGCCCCATTGACCTGATAGCTTGGGGCGAGCAGTACTTC.

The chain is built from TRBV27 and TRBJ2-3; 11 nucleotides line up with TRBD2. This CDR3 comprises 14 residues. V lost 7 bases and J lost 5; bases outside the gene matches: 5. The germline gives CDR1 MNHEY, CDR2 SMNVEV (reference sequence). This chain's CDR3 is CASNSGREGDTQYF. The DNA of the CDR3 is TGTGCCAGCAATAGCGGGAGGGAGGGAGATACGCAGTATTTT.

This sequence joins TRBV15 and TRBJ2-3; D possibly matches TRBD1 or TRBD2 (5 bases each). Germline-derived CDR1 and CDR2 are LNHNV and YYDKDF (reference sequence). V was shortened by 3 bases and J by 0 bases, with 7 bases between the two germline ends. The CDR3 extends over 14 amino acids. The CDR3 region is CATSRRGSTDTQYF. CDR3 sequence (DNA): TGTGCCACCAGCAGGAGGGGAAGCACAGATACGCAGTATTTT.